This passage covers 3 T cell receptor beta chains from one sample sequenced in a study of T cell changes during pregnancy in multiple sclerosis. Sequenced by immunoSEQ multiplex PCR; TCRdb stores in-frame clones only, minus some. This table has about 50,000 clones, 91% appearing once. The sample in question was CD8+ T cells from peripheral blood mononuclear cells, obtained after pregnancy. These receptors came from a female donor with multiple sclerosis, enrolled in a pregnancy study.

This chain joins TRBV6-6 and TRBJ2-7; D might be TRBD1 (5 bases). The CDR3 runs to 13 residues. The V end lost 4 bases, the J end lost 2 bases, and 9 bases lay between the germline ends. CDR1 and CDR2 from the germline V gene are MNHNY and SVGAGI (reference sequence). The CDR3 coding sequence is TGTGCCAGCAGTTGGGGCGCCACCTACGAGCAGTACTTC. Translating it yields CASSWGATYEQYF.

This chain links TRBV12-1 with TRBJ2-7; TRBD1 is the table's D call, not checked against the DNA. TRBV12-1 is listed as a pseudogene. The length of the CDR3 is 14 residues. CDR3 region: CASSPSSGGLEQYF. In nucleotides, the CDR3 is TGTGCCAGCAGCCCCTCATCAGGGGGGCTAGAGCAGTACTTC.

The rearrangement joins TRBV10-3 to TRBJ1-2; D gene unclear. There are 20 residues in the CDR3. Trimming stripped 0 bases from V and 4 bases from J, with 27 bases between. Germline CDR1 ENHRY, CDR2 SYGVKD. CDR3 loop: CAISESIPRNPKQNAYGYTF. CDR3 DNA sequence: TGTGCCATCAGTGAGTCGATCCCTCGCAACCCCAAACAGAACGCCTATGGCTACACCTTC.